This T cell receptor beta chain emerged from a study of cytomegalovirus exposure and HLA in healthy donors. At the level of the study: From HLA-typed donors, an early data release held around 80 million unique TCRs. Genotyping showed roughly 83% of about 370 donors falling in the Caucasian-associated ancestry cluster.

PCR was performed using 60 Vbeta and 13 Jbeta primers. The repertoire was sequenced with immunoSEQ multiplex PCR; TCRdb's copy has only in-frame clones and lacks some. The sample contains roughly 98,000 clones, around 74% of which appear only once. Findings of the study overall: Later analysis demonstrated an association between a missense DCLRE1C variant and TCR beta V- and J-gene trimming.

As to this clone: The target antigen is unknown.

The trim removed 3 bases at V and 5 bases at J, leaving 4 bases unmatched. CDR1 is SGHTA and CDR2 is FQGNSA in the germline V gene. This CDR3 is built from 15 residues. V and J are TRBV7-2 and TRBJ2-3; 11 bases align to TRBD2. Sequencing used PBMCs. The clonotype comes from a female donor in good health and CMV-seropositive. CDR3 protein: CASSFTSGSLDTQYF. CDR3 in DNA: TGTGCCAGCAGCTTCACTAGCGGGAGCTTAGATACGCAGTATTTT.